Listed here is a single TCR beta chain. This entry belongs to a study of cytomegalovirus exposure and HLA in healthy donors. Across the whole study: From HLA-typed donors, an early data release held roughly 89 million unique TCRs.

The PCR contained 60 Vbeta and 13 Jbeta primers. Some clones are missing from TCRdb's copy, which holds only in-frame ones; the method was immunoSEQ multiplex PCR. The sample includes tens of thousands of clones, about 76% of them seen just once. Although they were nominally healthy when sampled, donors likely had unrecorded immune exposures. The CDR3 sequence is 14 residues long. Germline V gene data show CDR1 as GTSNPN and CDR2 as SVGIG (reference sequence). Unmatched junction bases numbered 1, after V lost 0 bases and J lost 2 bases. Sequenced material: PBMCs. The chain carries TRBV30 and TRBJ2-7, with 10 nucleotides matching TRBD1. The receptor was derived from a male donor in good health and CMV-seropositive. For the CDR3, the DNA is TGTGCCTGGAGTGTAGGGACAGGGGCCTACGAGCAGTACTTC. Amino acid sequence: CAWSVGTGAYEQYF.